The source of this T cell receptor beta chain is a study of tumor and adjacent non-tumor tissue in lung cancer. Study context: The patients, 10 to 11 men and about 5 women, were roughly 30 to 76 with stage I to III disease. Samples averaged about 4.2 million productive TCRbeta reads each.

Regarding this clonotype: Its antigen is as yet unknown. This may be a read error: a much more frequent sequence differs by one nucleotide. This likely comes from a read error, as the CDR3 has no conserved phenylalanine or tryptophan at its end.

The CDR3 runs 12 residues. Germline V gene sequence: CDR1 PRHDT, CDR2 FYEKMQ (reference sequence). V was trimmed by 2 bases and J by 6 bases, leaving 7 bases between them. No cell sorting was done before RNA was extracted from the tissue. Newly diagnosed lung cancer patients had thoracic surgery in China, August–late 2014, without prior chemotherapy. A modified ARM-PCR protocol with three rounds of nested PCR amplified TCRbeta. TCRdb re-analysed the multiplex PCR reads in MiXCR, keeping a single row per CDR3 protein. The sample records under 100,000 distinct CDR3 sequences, roughly 62% being singletons. Study-level findings and limits: TCR diversity was significantly greater in tumor than normal lung tissue.

The chain has TRBV13 and TRBJ1-2, with D unclear. Sample: lung tumor tissue. This receptor was taken from a man between 65 and 80 years old with non-small cell lung cancer. The CDR3 bases are TGTGCCAGCAGCTTAAGTCAAGATGGCTACACCTGC. This gives the protein CASSLSQDGYTC.